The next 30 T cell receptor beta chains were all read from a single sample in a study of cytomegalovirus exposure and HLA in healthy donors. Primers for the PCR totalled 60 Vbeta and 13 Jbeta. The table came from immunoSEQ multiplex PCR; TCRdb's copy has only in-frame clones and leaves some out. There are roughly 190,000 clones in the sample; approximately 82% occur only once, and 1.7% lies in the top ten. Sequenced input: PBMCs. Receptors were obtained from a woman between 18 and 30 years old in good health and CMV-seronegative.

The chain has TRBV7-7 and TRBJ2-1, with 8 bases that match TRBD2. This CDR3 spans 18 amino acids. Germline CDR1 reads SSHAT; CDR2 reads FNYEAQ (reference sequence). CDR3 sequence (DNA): TGTGCTGGCAACTTCCCACTCGAGGGGGGCGGGAGGTATCATGAGCAGTTCTTC. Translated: CAGNFPLEGGGRYHEQFF.

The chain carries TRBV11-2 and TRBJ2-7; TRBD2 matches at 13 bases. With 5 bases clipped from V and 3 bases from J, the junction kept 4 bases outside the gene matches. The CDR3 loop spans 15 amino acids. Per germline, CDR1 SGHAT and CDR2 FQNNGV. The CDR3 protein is CASSIGTSGNYEQYV. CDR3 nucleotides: TGTGCCAGCAGCATCGGGACTAGCGGGAACTACGAGCAGTACGTC.

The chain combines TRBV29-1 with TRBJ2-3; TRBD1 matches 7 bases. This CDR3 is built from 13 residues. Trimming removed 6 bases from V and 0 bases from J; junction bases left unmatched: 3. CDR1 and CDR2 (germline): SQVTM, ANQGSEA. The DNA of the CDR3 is TGCAGCGTCACAGGGGCTAGCACAGATACGCAGTATTTT. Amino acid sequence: CSVTGASTDTQYF.

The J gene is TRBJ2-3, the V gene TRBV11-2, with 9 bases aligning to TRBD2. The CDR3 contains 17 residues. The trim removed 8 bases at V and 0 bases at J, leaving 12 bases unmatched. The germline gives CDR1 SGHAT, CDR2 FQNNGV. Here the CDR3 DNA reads TGTGCCAGCGCCAGGGCTAGCGGGACATCTAGCACAGATACGCAGTATTTT. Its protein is CASARASGTSSTDTQYF.

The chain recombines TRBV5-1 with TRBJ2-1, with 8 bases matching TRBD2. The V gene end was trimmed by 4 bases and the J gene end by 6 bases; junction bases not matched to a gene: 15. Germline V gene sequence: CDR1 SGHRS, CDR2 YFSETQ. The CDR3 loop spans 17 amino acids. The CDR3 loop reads CASSPPEDRGRPNEQFF. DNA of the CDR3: TGCGCCAGCAGCCCCCCAGAGGATCGCGGGAGGCCCAATGAGCAGTTCTTC. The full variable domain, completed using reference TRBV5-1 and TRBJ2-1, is KAGVTQTPRYLIKTRGQQVTLSCSPISGHRSVSWYQQTPGQGLQFLFEYFSETQRNKGNFPGRFSGRQFSNSRSEMNVSTLELGDSALYLCASSPPEDRGRPNEQFFGPGTRLTVL.

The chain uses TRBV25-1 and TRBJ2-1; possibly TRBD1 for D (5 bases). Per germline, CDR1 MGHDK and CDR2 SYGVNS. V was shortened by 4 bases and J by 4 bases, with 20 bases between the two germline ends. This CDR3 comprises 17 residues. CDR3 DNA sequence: TGTGCCAGCAGTGCTCTCGACAGCCAAAAGGGGTACAATGAGCAGTTCTTC. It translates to CASSALDSQKGYNEQFF.

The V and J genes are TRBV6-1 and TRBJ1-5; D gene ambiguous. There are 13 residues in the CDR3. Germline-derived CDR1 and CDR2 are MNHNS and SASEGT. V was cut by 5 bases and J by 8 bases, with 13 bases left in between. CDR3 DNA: TGTGCCAGCAGTTTTCGAGGGCTAGAGCCCCAGCATTTT. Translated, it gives CASSFRGLEPQHF.

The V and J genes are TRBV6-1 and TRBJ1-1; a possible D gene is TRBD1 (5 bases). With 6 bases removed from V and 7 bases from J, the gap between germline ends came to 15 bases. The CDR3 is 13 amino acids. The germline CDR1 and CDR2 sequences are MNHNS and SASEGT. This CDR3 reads CASRMTVDLEAFF. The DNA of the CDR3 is TGTGCCAGCAGGATGACAGTAGACCTTGAAGCTTTCTTT.

CDR3 sequence reads: CASSFLAANNEQFF. CDR3 bases: TGTGCCAGCAGTTTTCTAGCGGCGAACAATGAGCAGTTCTTC. V is TRBV27 and J is TRBJ2-1, with 7 bases that match TRBD2. Losses at the gene ends were 3 bases for V and 5 bases for J; bases not matched to a gene: 4. CDR1 and CDR2 from the germline V gene are MNHEY and SMNVEV (reference sequence). The CDR3 loop spans 14 amino acids.

The CDR3 DNA reads as TGCGGGAGGGTAGGGGAGCTGTTTTTT. As protein: CGRVGELFF. The rearrangement uses TRBV10-1 and TRBJ2-2; D is perhaps TRBD2 (6 bases). From germline, CDR1 is WNHNN and CDR2 SYGVQD (reference sequence). CDR3 length: 9 residues.

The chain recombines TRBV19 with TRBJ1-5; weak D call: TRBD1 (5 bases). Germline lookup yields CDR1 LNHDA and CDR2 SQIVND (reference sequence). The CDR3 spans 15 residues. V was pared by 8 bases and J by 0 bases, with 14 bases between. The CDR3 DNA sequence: TGTGCCAGTCGGTTGACAGTCAATAGCAATCAGCCCCAGCATTTT. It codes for CASRLTVNSNQPQHF.

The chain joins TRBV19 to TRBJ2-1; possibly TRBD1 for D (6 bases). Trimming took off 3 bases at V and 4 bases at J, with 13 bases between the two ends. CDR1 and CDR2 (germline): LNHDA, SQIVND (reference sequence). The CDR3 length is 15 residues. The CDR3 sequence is CASSMGARAYNEQFF. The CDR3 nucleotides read TGTGCCAGTAGTATGGGGGCGCGTGCTTACAATGAGCAGTTCTTC.

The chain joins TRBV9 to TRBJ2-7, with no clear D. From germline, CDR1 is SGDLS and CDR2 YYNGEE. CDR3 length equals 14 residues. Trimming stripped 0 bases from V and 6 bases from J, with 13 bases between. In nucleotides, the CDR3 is TGTGCCAGCAGCGTAGGTCTACCTTTAAGCGAGCAGTACTTC. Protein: CASSVGLPLSEQYF.

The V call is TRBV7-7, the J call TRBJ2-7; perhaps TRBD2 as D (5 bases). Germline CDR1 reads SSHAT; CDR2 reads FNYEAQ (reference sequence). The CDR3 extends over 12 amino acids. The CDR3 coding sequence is TGTGCTAGCGATGGCTGTAGCTGCGAGCAGTACGTC. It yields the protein CASDGCSCEQYV.

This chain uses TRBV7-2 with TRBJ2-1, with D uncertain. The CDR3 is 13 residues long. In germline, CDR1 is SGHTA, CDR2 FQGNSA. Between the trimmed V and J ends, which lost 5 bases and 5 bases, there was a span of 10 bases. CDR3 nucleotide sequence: TGTGCCAGCAGCCCCTCCCTCGACAATGAGCAGTTCTTC. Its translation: CASSPSLDNEQFF.

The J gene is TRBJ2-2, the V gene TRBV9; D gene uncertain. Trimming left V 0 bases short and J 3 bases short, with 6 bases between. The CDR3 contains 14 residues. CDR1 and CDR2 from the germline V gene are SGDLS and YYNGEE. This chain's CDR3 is CASSVVFDTGELFF. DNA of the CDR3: TGTGCCAGCAGCGTAGTTTTCGACACCGGGGAGCTGTTTTTT.

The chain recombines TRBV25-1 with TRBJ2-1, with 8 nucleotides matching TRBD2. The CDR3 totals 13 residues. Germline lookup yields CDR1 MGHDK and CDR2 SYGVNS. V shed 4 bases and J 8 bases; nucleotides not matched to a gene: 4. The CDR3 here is CASSAGTSDEQFF. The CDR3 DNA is TGTGCCAGCAGTGCGGGGACTAGTGATGAGCAGTTCTTC.

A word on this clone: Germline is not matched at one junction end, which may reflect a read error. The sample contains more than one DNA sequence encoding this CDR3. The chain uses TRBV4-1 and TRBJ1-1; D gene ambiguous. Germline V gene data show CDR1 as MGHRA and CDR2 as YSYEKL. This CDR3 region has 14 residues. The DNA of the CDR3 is TGCGCCAGTAGCCAAGATGGGCTGAACACTGAAGCTTTCTTT. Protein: CASSQDGLNTEAFF.

The CDR3 sequence is CASSENGRATPQYF. In nucleotides, the CDR3 is TGTGCCAGCAGTGAGAACGGGAGGGCAACACCGCAGTATTTT. The rearrangement joins TRBV2 to TRBJ2-3; TRBD2 agrees at 8 bases. Germline CDR1 SNHLY, CDR2 FYNNEI. V gave up 3 bases and J gave up 10 bases; unmatched junction bases: 9. The CDR3 length is 14 residues.

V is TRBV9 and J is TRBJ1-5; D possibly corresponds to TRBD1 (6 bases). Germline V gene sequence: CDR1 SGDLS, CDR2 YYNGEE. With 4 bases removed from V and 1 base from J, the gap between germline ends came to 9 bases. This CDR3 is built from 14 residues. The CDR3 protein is CASSNGQSNQPQHF. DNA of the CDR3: TGTGCCAGCAGCAACGGACAGAGCAATCAGCCCCAGCATTTT.

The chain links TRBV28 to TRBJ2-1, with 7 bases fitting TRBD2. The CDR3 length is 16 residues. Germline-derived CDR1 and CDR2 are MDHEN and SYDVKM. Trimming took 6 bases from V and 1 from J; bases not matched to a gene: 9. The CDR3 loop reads CASSAGGSISYNEQFF. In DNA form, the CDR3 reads TGTGCCAGCAGCGCCGGGGGGAGCATATCCTACAATGAGCAGTTCTTC. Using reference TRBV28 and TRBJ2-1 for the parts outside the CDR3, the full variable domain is DVKVTQSSRYLVKRTGEKVFLECVQDMDHENMFWYRQDPGLGLRLIYFSYDVKMKEKGDIPEGYSVSREKKERFSLILESASTNQTSMYLCASSAGGSISYNEQFFGPGTRLTVL.

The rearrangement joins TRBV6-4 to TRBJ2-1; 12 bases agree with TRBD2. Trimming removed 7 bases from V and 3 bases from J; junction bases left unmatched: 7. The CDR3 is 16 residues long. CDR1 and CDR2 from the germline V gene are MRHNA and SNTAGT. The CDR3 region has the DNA TGTGCCAGCACTCGACTAGCGGGAGCGGGCTACAATGAGCAGTTCTTC. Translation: CASTRLAGAGYNEQFF.

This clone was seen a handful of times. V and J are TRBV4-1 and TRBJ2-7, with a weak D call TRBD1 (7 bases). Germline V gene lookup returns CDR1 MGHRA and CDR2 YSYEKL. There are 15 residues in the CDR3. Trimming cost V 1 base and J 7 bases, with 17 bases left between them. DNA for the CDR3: TGCGCCAGCAGCCAAGTCATAGGCCAGGGGGGAGAGCAGTACTTC. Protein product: CASSQVIGQGGEQYF.

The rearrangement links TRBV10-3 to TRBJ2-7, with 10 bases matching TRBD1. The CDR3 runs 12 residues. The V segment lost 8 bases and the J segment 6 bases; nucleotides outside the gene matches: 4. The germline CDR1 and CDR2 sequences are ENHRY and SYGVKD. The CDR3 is CAIGTGVVEQYF. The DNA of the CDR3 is TGTGCCATCGGGACAGGGGTGGTCGAGCAGTACTTC.

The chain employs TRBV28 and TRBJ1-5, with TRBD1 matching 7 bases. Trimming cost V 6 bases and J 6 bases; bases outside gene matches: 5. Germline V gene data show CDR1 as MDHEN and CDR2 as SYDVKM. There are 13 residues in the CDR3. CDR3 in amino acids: CASRTGMSQPQHF. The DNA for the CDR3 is TGTGCCAGCAGGACAGGGATGAGTCAGCCCCAGCATTTT.

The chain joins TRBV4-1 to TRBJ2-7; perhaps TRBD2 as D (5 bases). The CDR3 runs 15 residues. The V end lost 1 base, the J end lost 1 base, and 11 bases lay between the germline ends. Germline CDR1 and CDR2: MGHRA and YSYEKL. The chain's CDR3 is CASSQVFEGSYEQYF. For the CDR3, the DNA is TGCGCCAGCAGCCAAGTCTTCGAGGGTTCCTACGAGCAGTACTTC.

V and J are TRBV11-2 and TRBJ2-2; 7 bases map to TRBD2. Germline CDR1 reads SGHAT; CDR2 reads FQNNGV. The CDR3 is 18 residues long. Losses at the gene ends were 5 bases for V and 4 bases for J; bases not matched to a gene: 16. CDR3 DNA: TGTGCCAGCAGCCCGGTGGCGTCTAGCGGAAAATTCACCGGGGAGCTGTTTTTT. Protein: CASSPVASSGKFTGELFF.

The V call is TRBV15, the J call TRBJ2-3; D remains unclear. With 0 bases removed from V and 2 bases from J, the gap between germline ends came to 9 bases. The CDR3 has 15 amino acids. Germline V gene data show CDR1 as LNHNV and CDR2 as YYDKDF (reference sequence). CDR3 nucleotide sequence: TGTGCCACCAGCAGAGACGGAGCGACCACAGATACGCAGTATTTT. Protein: CATSRDGATTDTQYF.

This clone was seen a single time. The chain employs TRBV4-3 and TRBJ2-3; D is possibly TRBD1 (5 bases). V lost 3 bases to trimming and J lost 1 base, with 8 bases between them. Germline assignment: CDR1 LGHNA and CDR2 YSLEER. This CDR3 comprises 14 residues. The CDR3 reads CASSQDKRTDTQYF. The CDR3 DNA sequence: TGCGCCAGCAGCCAGGACAAACGCACAGATACGCAGTATTTT.

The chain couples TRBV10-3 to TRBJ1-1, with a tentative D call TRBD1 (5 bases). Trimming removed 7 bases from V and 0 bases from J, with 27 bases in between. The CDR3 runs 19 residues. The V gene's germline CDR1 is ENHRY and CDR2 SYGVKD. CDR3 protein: CAIKLGNSGTYVMNTEAFF. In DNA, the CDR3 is TGTGCCATCAAATTAGGGAATTCCGGGACTTACGTCATGAACACTGAAGCTTTCTTT.